This entry concerns a single T cell receptor (beta chain). This specimen belongs to a study of blood T cell repertoires in COVID-19. In the authors' workflow: Amplifying reference gene primers gave estimates of nucleated cell counts. Clones were read by immunoSEQ multiplex PCR, and TCRdb kept only the in-frame ones, dropping some. V and J calls and clone size are copied from that table; D and trimming were computed from the DNA. Found here are fewer than 400,000 clones, about 92% of them singletons; the top ten hold approximately 17%. Germline V gene sequence: CDR1 MNHNS, CDR2 SASEGT. V gave up 3 bases and J gave up 3 bases; unmatched junction bases: 2. CDR3 length: 14 residues.

The sequenced material came from PBMCs or T cells enriched from blood (not recorded which). The rearrangement uses TRBV6-1 and TRBJ2-7; TRBD1 aligns across 10 bases. This receptor was taken from a woman younger than 45 who had recovered from COVID-19. DNA of the CDR3: TGTGCCAGCAGTGAGCGGACAGGGGGCTACGAGCAGTACTTC. It yields the protein CASSERTGGYEQYF.